These 28 T cell receptor beta chains were all obtained from the same sample, sequenced in a study of T cells after yellow fever vaccination (dated by TCRdb to the late 2010s). The sample's treatment or condition label is to be understood as: live attenuated yellow fever vaccine strain. Library generation was performed with 5' RACE. TCRdb shows the sequencer as Illumina HiSeq 2500. The public reads were reprocessed in TCRdb via fastp at Q25 and MiXCR, keeping in-frame beta chains. Identical CDR3 protein sequences are pooled into one entry, listed with their most common genes and DNA. Within this sample are about 630,000 distinct CDR3 sequences, with 9% to 15% of them counted one time only. Clones ranked in the top ten supply under 15% of the sample. The sequenced sample was PBMCs, obtained on the day of the yellow fever booster vaccination. The origin of the receptors is a man aged 25 to 40 who received the YFV17D yellow fever vaccine.

This clonotype was picked up a small number of times. The CDR3 nucleotides are TGCAGTGCCATGGGTGGACTAGGTACACCCAGCTCCTACAATGAGCAGTTCTTC. Protein sequence: CSAMGGLGTPSSYNEQFF. This chain links TRBV20-1 with TRBJ2-1, with 7 bases that match TRBD2. Germline V lookup: CDR1 DFQATT, CDR2 SNEGSKA (reference sequence). This CDR3 has 18 amino acids. The trim removed 6 bases at V and 0 bases at J, leaving 17 bases unmatched.

The chain recombines TRBV4-1 with TRBJ2-2; D perhaps matches TRBD2 (7 bases). Looked up from germline, CDR1 is MGHRA and CDR2 is YSYEKL. CDR3 length: 14 residues. V gave up 5 bases and J gave up 3 bases, with 10 bases separating them. The CDR3 region has the DNA TGCGCCAGCAGCAGGGGGGGTTACACCGGGGAGCTGTTTTTT. This codes for CASSRGGYTGELFF.

This clonotype came up a few times. The chain joins TRBV7-3 to TRBJ2-2; D gene uncertain. Looked up from germline, CDR1 is SGHTA and CDR2 is FQGTGA. Trimming shortened V by 5 bases and J by 0 bases, and 13 bases separated the two germline ends. CDR3 length: 16 amino acids. CDR3 residues: CASSLRTFANTGELFF. The DNA for the CDR3 is TGTGCCAGCAGCCTCCGGACGTTTGCGAACACCGGGGAGCTGTTTTTT.

This clonotype was detected only a few times. The V gene is TRBV9, the J gene TRBJ2-3, with D uncertain. V shed 0 bases and J shed 4 bases, with 6 bases lying between them. Germline lookup yields CDR1 SGDLS and CDR2 YYNGEE. The CDR3 covers 13 residues. CDR3: CASSVEDPDTQYF. The CDR3 DNA sequence: TGTGCCAGCAGCGTAGAAGATCCAGATACGCAGTATTTT.

This clonotype was seen many times. This rearrangement joins TRBV20-1 to TRBJ2-1; tentative D call: TRBD1 (6 bases). The V end was cut by 1 base, the J end by 7 bases, with 23 bases between. Germline CDR1 reads DFQATT; CDR2 reads SNEGSKA (reference sequence). This CDR3 is 17 amino acids long. As DNA, the CDR3 is TGCAGTGCTAGAGGAACGGAACGGACAGACCCAAGAAATGAGCAGTTCTTC. Translating it yields CSARGTERTDPRNEQFF.

The gene calls are TRBV3-1 and TRBJ1-2, with a weak D call TRBD1 (5 bases). The CDR3 consists of 15 residues. Trimming left V 4 bases short and J 4 bases short, with 16 bases between. CDR1 is LGHDT and CDR2 is YNNKEL in the germline V gene (reference sequence). The CDR3 DNA follows: TGTGCCAGCAGCCCCACCGGGACTCCGGGCTATGGCTACACCTTC. Translation gives CASSPTGTPGYGYTF.

The rearrangement links TRBV7-2 to TRBJ2-2, with TRBD2 matching over 8 bases. V was pared by 0 bases and J by 5 bases, with 5 bases of the junction left unmatched. The V gene's germline CDR1 is SGHTA and CDR2 FQGNSA. The CDR3 is 16 residues long. The CDR3 region is CASSLAGTRGTGELFF. CDR3 sequence (DNA): TGTGCCAGCAGCTTAGCTGGGACTAGAGGTACCGGGGAGCTGTTTTTT. The full variable domain, with the rest looked up from reference TRBV7-2 and TRBJ2-2, is GAGVSQSPSNKVTEKGKDVELRCDPISGHTALYWYRQSLGQGLEFLIYFQGNSAPDKSGLPSDRFSAERTGGSVSTLTIQRTQQEDSAVYLCASSLAGTRGTGELFFGEGSRLTVL.

The rearrangement uses TRBV5-1 and TRBJ2-5, with 8 bases aligning to TRBD1. Per the germline V gene, CDR1 is SGHRS and CDR2 is YFSETQ. V dropped 4 bases and J dropped 2; count of bases not matched to a gene: 10. This CDR3 is 16 amino acids long. The CDR3 loop reads CASSRTGQGRQETQYF. The CDR3 region has the DNA TGCGCCAGCAGCCGCACCGGACAGGGTCGGCAAGAGACCCAGTACTTC.

The chain carries TRBV5-1 and TRBJ2-7; 12 bases are a match to TRBD2. Trimming cost V 4 bases and J 3 bases; bases outside gene matches: 8. The CDR3 length is 16 residues. Per germline, CDR1 SGHRS and CDR2 YFSETQ. For the CDR3, the DNA is TGCGCCAGCAGCCTACCGACTAGCGGGGGCAACTACGAGCAGTACTTC. It encodes CASSLPTSGGNYEQYF. The whole variable domain, filled in from reference TRBV5-1 and TRBJ2-7, reads KAGVTQTPRYLIKTRGQQVTLSCSPISGHRSVSWYQQTPGQGLQFLFEYFSETQRNKGNFPGRFSGRQFSNSRSEMNVSTLELGDSALYLCASSLPTSGGNYEQYFGPGTRLTVT.

J is TRBJ2-2 and V is TRBV20-1; 12 bases are shared with TRBD2. Losses at the gene ends were 4 bases for V and 4 bases for J; bases not matched to a gene: 4. Germline CDR1 is DFQATT and CDR2 is SNEGSKA (reference sequence). The CDR3 runs 15 residues. The CDR3: CSATSGRVSTGELFF. The CDR3 region has the DNA TGCAGTGCTACTAGCGGGAGGGTGAGCACCGGGGAGCTGTTTTTT.

This clonotype showed up just a few times. J is TRBJ2-2 and V is TRBV5-1; 8 positions match TRBD1. The length of the CDR3 is 17 residues. V was pared by 0 bases and J by 2 bases, with 6 bases of the junction left unmatched. Germline V gene data show CDR1 as SGHRS and CDR2 as YFSETQ. CDR3 loop: CASSLGAGTGNTGELFF. The CDR3 coding sequence is TGCGCCAGCAGCTTGGGGGCCGGGACAGGCAACACCGGGGAGCTGTTTTTT. Drawing the rest from reference TRBV5-1 and TRBJ2-2, the complete variable domain is KAGVTQTPRYLIKTRGQQVTLSCSPISGHRSVSWYQQTPGQGLQFLFEYFSETQRNKGNFPGRFSGRQFSNSRSEMNVSTLELGDSALYLCASSLGAGTGNTGELFFGEGSRLTVL.

The rearrangement links TRBV4-3 to TRBJ2-3; possibly TRBD1 for D (6 bases). Trimming shortened V by 0 bases and J by 1 base, and 11 bases separated the two germline ends. The CDR3 is 16 residues long. Germline V CDR1 and CDR2: LGHNA, YSLEER. CDR3 region: CASSQDLGGRTDTQYF. Here the CDR3 DNA reads TGCGCCAGCAGCCAAGATCTTGGGGGCCGCACAGATACGCAGTATTTT.

This clonotype has ten or more counts. The rearrangement links TRBV7-9 to TRBJ2-4, with D possibly being TRBD2 (6 bases). Trimming took off 1 base at V and 9 bases at J, with 10 bases between the two ends. The germline V gene encodes CDR1 SEHNR and CDR2 FQNEAQ (reference sequence). The CDR3 contains 13 residues. This CDR3 is CASSLGPGGIQYF. DNA of the CDR3: TGTGCCAGCAGCTTAGGGCCCGGGGGCATTCAGTACTTC.

This clonotype was found a few times. The chain carries TRBV29-1 and TRBJ2-3; maybe TRBD1 (6 bases). The ends were cut back, 4 bases at V and 0 bases at J, with 11 bases in the middle. Germline V gives CDR1 SQVTM, CDR2 ANQGSEA. CDR3 size: 14 residues. The CDR3 DNA sequence: TGCAGCGTTGCAACAGGGTCGAGCACAGATACGCAGTATTTT. This codes for CSVATGSSTDTQYF.

This clonotype was detected only a few times. This sequence joins TRBV7-2 and TRBJ1-1, with D perhaps matching TRBD1 (6 bases). The CDR3 covers 18 residues. Between the trimmed V and J ends, which lost 5 bases and 3 bases, there was a span of 25 bases. The germline V gene encodes CDR1 SGHTA and CDR2 FQGNSA. The CDR3 here is CASSPLIRYRDSYTEAFF. CDR3 DNA sequence: TGTGCCAGCAGCCCCCTGATCCGGTACAGGGATTCCTACACTGAAGCTTTCTTT.

In this sample, this clonotype turned up a few times. The chain links TRBV7-9 to TRBJ2-7; TRBD1 aligns across 10 bases. With V trimmed by 3 bases and J by 5 bases, 7 bases remained unmatched. The CDR3 is 15 residues long. Per germline, CDR1 SEHNR and CDR2 FQNEAQ (reference sequence). Here the CDR3 reads CASSFIRDRGDEQYF. DNA for the CDR3: TGTGCCAGCAGCTTTATCCGGGACAGGGGCGACGAGCAGTACTTC.

This clonotype has at least ten counts. CDR3 region: CASGRGDTQYF. The CDR3 nucleotides are TGTGCCAGCGGGAGGGGGGATACGCAGTATTTT. V and J are TRBV25-1 and TRBJ2-3; D might be TRBD2 (7 bases). CDR3 length equals 11 residues. Germline values: CDR1 MGHDK, CDR2 SYGVNS. Deletions cut 8 bases from V and 6 bases from J, with 9 bases between.

V gene TRBV23-1 combines with J gene TRBJ2-5, with 7 positions matching TRBD1. TRBV23-1 is reported as an ORF; its role is uncertain. CDR3 length: 13 residues. V shed 8 bases and J 3 bases; nucleotides not matched to a gene: 6. DNA of the CDR3: TGCGCCAGCGAGGGACAGCCTGAAGAGACCCAGTACTTC. It codes for CASEGQPEETQYF.

This clonotype was seen many times. The genes are TRBV7-2 and TRBJ1-1; the D is unclear. Germline CDR1 is SGHTA and CDR2 is FQGNSA. The CDR3 sequence is 13 residues long. The germline V and J ends were trimmed by 1 base and 8 bases, with 11 bases remaining between them. The CDR3 loop is CASSLEMDREAFF. DNA of the CDR3: TGTGCCAGCAGCTTAGAAATGGACCGGGAAGCTTTCTTT.

This clonotype was counted only a few times. This rearrangement joins TRBV9 to TRBJ2-1; 12 nucleotides match TRBD1. Germline CDR1 is SGDLS and CDR2 is YYNGEE. Trimming cost V 1 base and J 8 bases; bases outside gene matches: 16. This CDR3 is built from 19 residues. The CDR3 DNA reads as TGTGCCAGCAGCGTATCCGGGACAGGGGGCAGCGGGAGAGGCGATGAGCAGTTCTTC. This translates into CASSVSGTGGSGRGDEQFF.

This clonotype was counted between two and nine times. The V gene is TRBV27, the J gene TRBJ1-6; no clear D gene. Trimming pared 3 bases from V and 4 bases from J, leaving 7 bases between. The germline V gene encodes CDR1 MNHEY and CDR2 SMNVEV (reference sequence). The CDR3 has 14 residues. The CDR3 loop is CASSFATYNSPLHF. In nucleotides, the CDR3 is TGTGCCAGCAGTTTCGCCACTTATAATTCACCCCTCCACTTT.

This clonotype was seen a few times. The chain carries TRBV12-3 or TRBV12-4 and TRBJ1-5; D remains unclear. The CDR3 contains 14 residues. Trimming left V 1 base short and J 3 bases short, with 7 bases between. The CDR3 DNA sequence: TGTGCCAGCAGTTTAGTGCCCTTCAATCAGCCCCAGCATTTT. Translated, it gives CASSLVPFNQPQHF.

CDR3 DNA: TGTGCCAGTGGGGGGGGACTGCGGCCCCCCGAGCAGTACTTC. Translated, it gives CASGGGLRPPEQYF. This chain links TRBV10-3 with TRBJ2-7; 7 positions match TRBD2. V shed 10 bases, J shed 6 bases, and the junction held 15 bases outside the gene matches. This CDR3 has 14 amino acids. Germline V lookup: CDR1 ENHRY, CDR2 SYGVKD.

This clonotype was detected a few times. This chain uses TRBV7-8 with TRBJ1-2; D is unclear. The germline V and J ends were trimmed by 2 bases and 3 bases, with 19 bases remaining between them. The germline V gene encodes CDR1 SGHVS and CDR2 FQNEAQ. This CDR3 contains 17 residues. In DNA form, the CDR3 reads TGTGCCAGCAGCTTACCGTCGGTGATGGTAACCCACTATGGCTACACCTTC. This codes for CASSLPSVMVTHYGYTF.

The chain has TRBV7-3 and TRBJ2-1; D assignment may be TRBD1 or TRBD2 (5 bases each). V lost 1 base and J 8 bases, leaving 21 bases between the germline ends. The germline V gene encodes CDR1 SGHTA and CDR2 FQGTGA. The CDR3 has 17 residues. The CDR3 region has the DNA TGTGCCAGCAGCTTAAGGGGACCAACCCTACTTTTCGATGAGCAGTTCTTC. It codes for CASSLRGPTLLFDEQFF.

The chain recombines TRBV20-1 with TRBJ1-6, with TRBD1 as a possible D gene (6 bases). The CDR3 has 13 residues. The germline V gene encodes CDR1 DFQATT and CDR2 SNEGSKA (reference sequence). The V gene lost 6 bases and the J gene lost 6 bases, with 12 bases spanning the gap. CDR3 protein: CSADSEGNSPLHF. The CDR3 DNA sequence: TGCAGTGCGGACAGTGAGGGTAATTCACCCCTCCACTTT.

This clonotype turned up a few times. The V gene is TRBV25-1, the J gene TRBJ1-5, with 7 nucleotides matching TRBD1. Germline-derived CDR1 and CDR2 are MGHDK and SYGVNS. The V gene end was trimmed by 6 bases and the J gene end by 7 bases; junction bases not matched to a gene: 6. This CDR3 is built from 13 residues. The CDR3 nucleotides are TGTGCCAGCAGGGGACAGAGCGCGCAGCCCCAGCATTTT. It yields the protein CASRGQSAQPQHF.

This clonotype was detected many times. The chain couples TRBV30 to TRBJ2-7, with D maybe TRBD2 (6 bases). V gave up 5 bases and J gave up 5 bases, with 19 bases separating them. Germline CDR1 and CDR2: GTSNPN and SVGIG (reference sequence). The CDR3 contains 14 residues. The CDR3 is CAWALEAGSDEQYF. The CDR3 DNA sequence: TGTGCCTGGGCCCTCGAAGCGGGTAGCGACGAGCAGTACTTC.